This is a list of T cell receptor beta chains from one sample in a study of T cells in Graves' hyperthyroidism and ophthalmopathy. TCRdb analysed the multiplex PCR reads with MiXCR anew, one entry per CDR3 protein. The sample consists of approximately 560,000 distinct CDR3 sequences, around 14% of them appearing once. Sample: blood. Receptors originate from a woman aged 25 to 39 with Graves' hyperthyroidism. Each CDR3 is given with its conserved first and last residue. A D gene is named only where the DNA matches it firmly. Expanded clones get a size class; other rows say once, few or many, or leave the size out.

few | TRBJ1-1 | TRBV7-9 | - | CASSSSGEAFF | TGTGCCAGCAGCTCCAGCGGTGAAGCTTTCTTT
- | TRBJ2-1 | TRBV19 | TRBD1 | CASSKGQGVLEQFF | TGTGCCAGTAGTAAGGGACAGGGGGTTCTTGAGCAGTTCTTC
- | TRBJ2-4 | TRBV19 | - | CASSISPLGTVNIQYF | TGTGCCAGTAGTATAAGCCCCTTGGGTACGGTAAACATTCAGTACTTC
many | TRBJ2-7 | TRBV20-1 | - | CSARDSAAYEQYF | TGCAGTGCGCGGGACTCGGCCGCCTACGAGCAGTACTTC
- | TRBJ2-3 | TRBV6-6 | TRBD2 | CASSYLLAGITDTQYF | TGTGCCAGCAGTTACCTCCTAGCGGGTATAACAGATACGCAGTATTTT
- | TRBJ1-5 | TRBV15 | - | CATSKPRTGNQPQHF | TGTGCCACCAGCAAACCTCGGACGGGAAATCAGCCCCAGCATTTT
many | TRBJ2-1 | TRBV7-2 | TRBD1 | CASSMRDRVYNEQFF | TGTGCCAGCAGCATGCGGGACAGGGTCTACAATGAGCAGTTCTTC
once | TRBJ2-7 | TRBV29-1 | - | CSVVSGDTSTYEQYF | TGCAGCGTTGTCTCGGGGGACACTTCTACCTACGAGCAGTACTTC
many | TRBJ2-7 | TRBV20-1 | TRBD1 | CSARLGQAPYEQYF | TGCAGTGCTAGGCTTGGACAGGCGCCCTACGAGCAGTACTTC
many | TRBJ2-7 | TRBV11-2 | TRBD2 | CASSTGTSGSVHEQYF | TGTGCCAGCAGCACCGGGACTAGCGGAAGTGTCCACGAGCAGTACTTC
- | TRBJ2-1 | TRBV2 | TRBD2 | CASSPRTSGIARDEQFF | TGTGCCAGCAGTCCGCGGACTAGCGGGATCGCGCGCGATGAGCAGTTCTTC
many | TRBJ2-7 | TRBV13 | - | CASSLMRAGAYEQYF | TGTGCCAGCAGCTTAATGAGGGCCGGAGCCTACGAGCAGTACTTC
many | TRBJ2-1 | TRBV7-8 | TRBD2 | CASSPGLAGGAEQFF | TGTGCCAGCAGCCCGGGACTAGCGGGAGGAGCTGAGCAGTTCTTC
few | TRBJ2-3 | TRBV7-8 | TRBD2 | CASRILAGGARADTQYF | TGTGCCAGCAGAATACTAGCGGGAGGGGCCCGGGCAGATACGCAGTATTTT
many | TRBJ2-1 | TRBV3-1 | TRBD2 | CASSHRYSGDPLNEQFF | TGTGCCAGCAGCCATCGTTATAGCGGGGACCCTCTCAATGAGCAGTTCTTC
few | TRBJ2-7 | TRBV20-1 | - | CSAASTGRDLEQYF | TGCAGTGCAGCAAGCACAGGTCGCGATTTGGAGCAGTACTTC
few | TRBJ1-2 | TRBV10-3 | - | CAISDSQGYGYTF | TGTGCCATCAGTGACTCACAGGGCTATGGCTACACCTTC
- | TRBJ1-6 | TRBV20-1 | - | CSARDPAVSSYNSPLHF | TGCAGTGCTAGAGATCCAGCAGTCAGCTCCTATAATTCACCCCTCCACTTT
- | TRBJ2-7 | TRBV27 | - | CASRGRTSYEQYF | TGTGCCAGCCGTGGGAGGACCTCCTACGAGCAGTACTTC
many | TRBJ2-7 | TRBV7-3 | - | CASSLGAGSSYEQYF | TGTGCCAGCAGCTTAGGAGCAGGCAGCTCCTACGAGCAGTACTTC
many | TRBJ1-1 | TRBV28 | TRBD1 | CASSPSGQGFSEAFF | TGTGCCAGCAGTCCATCGGGACAGGGTTTTTCTGAAGCTTTCTTT
- | TRBJ2-3 | TRBV5-1 | - | CASSLSGGRADTQYF | TGCGCCAGCAGCTTGTCTGGGGGCCGCGCAGATACGCAGTATTTT
many | TRBJ1-6 | TRBV6-1 | - | CASSVAGRDALHF | TGTGCCAGCAGTGTAGCAGGGCGGGATGCCCTCCACTTT
many | TRBJ1-2 | TRBV20-1 | - | CSASGTETIGYTF | TGCAGTGCTAGCGGCACAGAGACTATTGGCTACACCTTC
many | TRBJ1-1 | TRBV28 | TRBD1 | CASKAGGTGRTEAFF | TGTGCCAGCAAGGCTGGCGGGACAGGGAGGACTGAAGCTTTCTTT